These 32 T cell receptor beta chains were all obtained from the same sample, sequenced in a study of graft-versus-host responses after intestinal transplantation. The table came from immunoSEQ multiplex PCR; TCRdb's copy has only in-frame clones and leaves some out. Of about 45,000 clones in the sample, more than 85% are singletons; the top ten hold 4.4%. The source was PBMCs, collected 524 days after transplant. The receptors come from a human patient who received an intestinal transplant, so some T cells may come from the graft donor.

The chain uses TRBV28 and TRBJ1-2; weak D call: TRBD1 (5 bases). Trimming took 7 bases from V and 5 from J, leaving 11 bases between them. This CDR3 spans 12 amino acids. Germline CDR1 reads MDHEN; CDR2 reads SYDVKM. This CDR3 is CASTEGRYGYTF. The CDR3 DNA reads TGTGCCAGCACAGAGGGGCGGTATGGCTACACCTTC.

This clone was seen only once. The chain employs TRBV28 and TRBJ2-7; TRBD2 aligns across 7 bases. V was pared by 7 bases and J by 4 bases, with 10 bases of the junction left unmatched. The CDR3 is 14 residues long. Germline V gives CDR1 MDHEN, CDR2 SYDVKM. The CDR3 reads CASTPGREWYEQYF. DNA for the CDR3: TGTGCCAGCACCCCTGGGCGGGAGTGGTACGAGCAGTACTTC.

The V call is TRBV13, the J call TRBJ2-1; D ambiguous. The CDR3 extends over 12 amino acids. Looked up from germline, CDR1 is PRHDT and CDR2 is FYEKMQ (reference sequence). The V gene lost 5 bases and the J gene lost 7 bases, with 9 bases spanning the gap. CDR3 in amino acids: CASSQTANEQFF. As DNA, the CDR3 is TGTGCCAGCAGCCAAACAGCAAATGAGCAGTTCTTC.

The chain uses TRBV28 and TRBJ2-3; 10 positions agree with TRBD2. The CDR3 loop spans 15 amino acids. CDR1 and CDR2 (germline): MDHEN, SYDVKM. V shed 8 bases, J shed 1 base, and the junction held 6 bases outside the gene matches. CDR3 DNA sequence: TGTGCCAGCTGCCTAGCGGGAGCAGGCACAGATACGCAGTATTTT. Protein product: CASCLAGAGTDTQYF.

This clone has just one count. The chain recombines TRBV2 with TRBJ1-1, with D uncertain. CDR1 and CDR2 from the germline V gene are SNHLY and FYNNEI. Trimming pared 4 bases from V and 2 bases from J, leaving 17 bases between. This CDR3 is 16 amino acids long. The CDR3 reads CASSVLVGSPNTEAFF. The CDR3 DNA is TGTGCCAGCAGTGTCTTAGTCGGTTCCCCTAACACTGAAGCTTTCTTT.

The CDR3 DNA sequence: TGTGCCAGCAGTTTATCCCGAGCTATTGGAAACACCATATATTTT. Translation: CASSLSRAIGNTIYF. The rearrangement joins TRBV28 to TRBJ1-3; no clear D gene. This CDR3 comprises 15 residues. Germline V lookup: CDR1 MDHEN, CDR2 SYDVKM. Between the trimmed V and J ends, which lost 1 base and 3 bases, there was a span of 10 bases.

The chain uses TRBV7-2 and TRBJ2-3; the match to TRBD2 covers 14 bases. The CDR3 sequence is 17 residues long. The germline V gene encodes CDR1 SGHTA and CDR2 FQGNSA. V gave up 5 bases and J gave up 4 bases; unmatched junction bases: 8. The CDR3: CASSIGLAGGSADTQYF. The CDR3 DNA reads TGTGCCAGCAGCATCGGACTAGCGGGAGGAAGTGCAGATACGCAGTATTTT.

J is TRBJ2-3 and V is TRBV10-3; D is perhaps TRBD1 or TRBD2 (5 bases each). Germline CDR1 is ENHRY and CDR2 is SYGVKD. Trimming shortened V by 5 bases and J by 0 bases, and 6 bases separated the two germline ends. CDR3 length: 13 residues. The CDR3 coding sequence is TGTGCCATCAGTTGGGGGAGCACAGATACGCAGTATTTT. Amino acids: CAISWGSTDTQYF.

This clone was seen once. This chain uses TRBV9 with TRBJ2-1, with TRBD2 identical over 10 bases. V was clipped by 4 bases and J by 7 bases; unmatched bases: 8. In germline, CDR1 is SGDLS, CDR2 YYNGEE. This CDR3 is built from 15 residues. The CDR3 nucleotides are TGTGCCAGCAGCACCTCGGGACTAGCGCTGAATGAGCAGTTCTTC. This encodes CASSTSGLALNEQFF. The whole variable domain, remainder taken from reference TRBV9 and TRBJ2-1, is DSGVTQTPKHLITATGQRVTLRCSPRSGDLSVYWYQQSLDQGLQFLIQYYNGEERAKGNILERFSAQQFPDLHSELNLSSLELGDSALYFCASSTSGLALNEQFFGPGTRLTVL.

This clone was seen a single time. V gene TRBV19 combines with J gene TRBJ2-3, with D perhaps being TRBD1 or TRBD2 (6 bases each). Germline V gene data show CDR1 as LNHDA and CDR2 as SQIVND (reference sequence). The ends were cut back, 5 bases at V and 0 bases at J, with 12 bases in the middle. The CDR3 is 15 residues long. The CDR3 is CASSGGTTSTDTQYF. The DNA of the CDR3 is TGTGCCAGTAGTGGGGGGACAACTAGCACAGATACGCAGTATTTT.

V usage is TRBV7-2 and J usage is TRBJ2-7, with 8 bases identical to TRBD1. This CDR3 comprises 15 residues. The trim removed 1 base at V and 6 bases at J, leaving 8 bases unmatched. Germline CDR1 SGHTA, CDR2 FQGNSA. The CDR3 DNA sequence: TGTGCCAGCAGCTTAGAGGAGACAGGGGCGTTCGAGCAGTACTTC. The encoded protein is CASSLEETGAFEQYF. The full variable domain, completed using reference TRBV7-2 and TRBJ2-7, is GAGVSQSPSNKVTEKGKDVELRCDPISGHTALYWYRQSLGQGLEFLIYFQGNSAPDKSGLPSDRFSAERTGGSVSTLTIQRTQQEDSAVYLCASSLEETGAFEQYFGPGTRLTVT.

CDR3 sequence reads: CASSYSANTEAFF. The CDR3 DNA reads TGTGCCAGCAGTTACTCGGCCAACACTGAAGCTTTCTTT. The rearrangement joins TRBV6-5 to TRBJ1-1; no reliable D call. The CDR3 covers 13 residues. The V gene lost 0 bases and the J gene lost 2 bases, with 4 bases spanning the gap. The germline CDR1 and CDR2 sequences are MNHEY and SVGAGI.

J is TRBJ1-1 and V is TRBV5-6, with 8 bases identical to TRBD1. CDR1 and CDR2 (germline): SGHDT, YYEEEE. CDR3 length: 17 residues. V shed 4 bases and J 0 bases; nucleotides not matched to a gene: 11. CDR3 amino acids: CASSRTFGQGLNTEAFF. Written as DNA, the CDR3 is TGTGCCAGCAGCCGGACCTTTGGACAGGGATTGAACACTGAAGCTTTCTTT.

This clone was detected once. The CDR3 spells CASSIPGQIRNTIYF. The DNA of the CDR3 is TGTGCCAGTAGTATACCGGGACAGATACGAAACACCATATATTTT. The chain uses TRBV19 and TRBJ1-3; 7 bases agree with TRBD1. Per germline, CDR1 LNHDA and CDR2 SQIVND (reference sequence). Trimming at V came to 2 bases and at J to 5 bases, leaving 6 bases not matched to a gene. The length of the CDR3 is 15 residues. Using reference TRBV19 and TRBJ1-3 for the parts outside the CDR3, the full variable domain is DGGITQSPKYLFRKEGQNVTLSCEQNLNHDAMYWYRQDPGQGLRLIYYSQIVNDFQKGDIAEGYSVSREKKESFPLTVTSAQKNPTAFYLCASSIPGQIRNTIYFGEGSWLTVV.

The chain uses TRBV9 and TRBJ2-7; no reliable D call. The germline V and J ends were trimmed by 0 bases and 3 bases, with 10 bases remaining between them. Germline V gene sequence: CDR1 SGDLS, CDR2 YYNGEE. CDR3 length: 14 residues. The CDR3 nucleotides are TGTGCCAGCAGCGTAGGGAGTCGATTCTACGAGCAGTACTTC. Amino acid sequence: CASSVGSRFYEQYF.

The chain links TRBV28 to TRBJ1-4; TRBD1 might be the D (5 bases). Looked up from germline, CDR1 is MDHEN and CDR2 is SYDVKM. The V end lost 3 bases, the J end lost 7 bases, and 15 bases lay between the germline ends. This CDR3 spans 15 amino acids. The CDR3 nucleotides read TGTGCCAGCAGTTTTAGGCGGGGACCGGCTGAAAAACTGTTTTTT. It specifies CASSFRRGPAEKLFF.

The V and J genes are TRBV30 and TRBJ2-3, with TRBD2 matching over 11 bases. Germline V gene sequence: CDR1 GTSNPN, CDR2 SVGIG (reference sequence). Trimming cost V 3 bases and J 6 bases; bases outside gene matches: 8. The CDR3 length is 15 residues. The CDR3 DNA reads as TGTGCCTGGAGGGTGGTGACTAGCGGGAAGGATACGCAGTATTTT. Amino acids: CAWRVVTSGKDTQYF.

This clone has just one count. The rearrangement links TRBV11-2 to TRBJ2-3; D uncertain. CDR3 length: 16 residues. CDR1 and CDR2 (germline): SGHAT, FQNNGV. Trimming took 0 bases from V and 2 from J, leaving 12 bases between them. CDR3: CASSLEDGSSTDTQYF. The DNA of the CDR3 is TGTGCCAGCAGCTTAGAGGACGGCAGCTCCACAGATACGCAGTATTTT.

Here the CDR3 DNA reads TGTGCCAGCAGTGGACCAACAGCAGGGATAGGAAACACCATATATTTT. This codes for CASSGPTAGIGNTIYF. This chain connects TRBV6-1 to TRBJ1-3; tentatively, D is TRBD1 (5 bases). The CDR3 runs 16 residues. V was cut by 4 bases and J by 4 bases, with 17 bases left in between. Germline V CDR1 and CDR2: MNHNS, SASEGT.

This clone has only one observation. This rearrangement joins TRBV5-1 to TRBJ2-1; the match to TRBD2 covers 11 bases. Trimming took 3 bases from V and 5 from J; bases not matched to a gene: 10. Germline V gene sequence: CDR1 SGHRS, CDR2 YFSETQ. The CDR3 covers 17 residues. The CDR3 sequence is CASSSISGLAGDNEQFF. The CDR3 nucleotides are TGCGCCAGCAGCTCGATCTCTGGACTAGCGGGCGACAATGAGCAGTTCTTC.

This rearrangement joins TRBV5-4 to TRBJ2-1; 10 positions agree with TRBD2. The CDR3 runs 15 residues. Germline CDR1 reads SGHNT; CDR2 reads YYREEE (reference sequence). J was trimmed by 9 bases and V by 1 base; bases with no gene match: 7. The CDR3 coding sequence is TGTGCCAGCAGCTTGCCCGGGACTAGCGTCGGTGAGCAGTTCTTC. It specifies CASSLPGTSVGEQFF. The full variable domain, rest sourced from reference TRBV5-4 and TRBJ2-1, is ETGVTQSPTHLIKTRGQQVTLRCSSQSGHNTVSWYQQALGQGPQFIFQYYREEENGRGNFPPRFSGLQFPNYSSELNVNALELDDSALYLCASSLPGTSVGEQFFGPGTRLTVL.

This chain connects TRBV28 to TRBJ2-7; D not certain. The V end was cut by 5 bases, the J end by 0 bases, with 8 bases between. Germline V gene sequence: CDR1 MDHEN, CDR2 SYDVKM. This CDR3 has 13 amino acids. The CDR3 DNA sequence: TGTGCCAGCAGTCCGAGTTCCTCCTACGAGCAGTACTTC. Protein sequence: CASSPSSSYEQYF. Full variable domain (outside the CDR3, taken from reference TRBV28 and TRBJ2-7): DVKVTQSSRYLVKRTGEKVFLECVQDMDHENMFWYRQDPGLGLRLIYFSYDVKMKEKGDIPEGYSVSREKKERFSLILESASTNQTSMYLCASSPSSSYEQYFGPGTRLTVT.

On this clone itself: Other DNA sequences in the sample encode the same CDR3. The rearrangement links TRBV19 to TRBJ2-1, with TRBD2 matching over 7 bases. V was pared by 5 bases and J by 0 bases, with 4 bases of the junction left unmatched. Germline V CDR1 and CDR2: LNHDA, SQIVND (reference sequence). The CDR3 runs to 15 residues. The chain's CDR3 is CASSPGGSSYNEQFF. For the CDR3, the DNA is TGTGCCAGTAGTCCCGGCGGGAGCTCCTACAATGAGCAGTTCTTC.

This chain uses TRBV9 with TRBJ2-1; maybe TRBD1 (6 bases). V lost 4 bases to trimming and J lost 5 bases, with 10 bases between them. From germline, CDR1 is SGDLS and CDR2 YYNGEE. CDR3 length: 13 residues. CDR3 region: CASSLGTNNEQFF. The DNA of the CDR3 is TGTGCCAGCAGCCTCGGGACAAACAATGAGCAGTTCTTC.

The chain has TRBV28 and TRBJ1-1; D is possibly TRBD1 (6 bases). The CDR3 spans 14 residues. The V gene lost 10 bases and the J gene lost 3 bases, with 18 bases spanning the gap. In germline, CDR1 is MDHEN, CDR2 SYDVKM. The CDR3 here is CATLPGVGDTEAFF. CDR3 DNA: TGTGCCACTTTGCCAGGGGTTGGGGACACTGAAGCTTTCTTT.

The chain is built from TRBV5-6 and TRBJ1-6; D may be TRBD1 (5 bases). This CDR3 is 14 amino acids long. Trimming removed 7 bases at V and 9 bases at J, with 17 bases between. CDR1 and CDR2 from the germline V gene are SGHDT and YYEEEE. The CDR3 DNA reads as TGTGCCAGCCAGAGGCGGGCGGGGGTTTCACCCCTCCACTTT. It translates to CASQRRAGVSPLHF. The complete variable domain, with remaining parts taken from reference TRBV5-6 and TRBJ1-6, reads DAGVTQSPTHLIKTRGQQVTLRCSPKSGHDTVSWYQQALGQGPQFIFQYYEEEERQRGNFPDRFSGHQFPNYSSELNVNALLLGDSALYLCASQRRAGVSPLHFGNGTRLTVT.

This clone came up a few times. This chain joins TRBV6-6 and TRBJ2-5; TRBD2 is a possible D gene (6 bases). Germline values: CDR1 MNHNY, CDR2 SVGAGI (reference sequence). This CDR3 comprises 15 residues. Trimming took off 10 bases at V and 5 bases at J, with 23 bases between the two ends. CDR3 region: CATRDSRLVGETQYF. The CDR3 DNA sequence: TGTGCCACCAGGGACTCTCGACTAGTAGGGGAGACCCAGTACTTC.

V and J are TRBV19 and TRBJ2-5; possible D gene TRBD1, 6 bases. Germline lookup yields CDR1 LNHDA and CDR2 SQIVND (reference sequence). This CDR3 spans 14 amino acids. The ends were cut back, 5 bases at V and 1 base at J, with 11 bases in the middle. CDR3 bases: TGTGCCAGTAGTGTCAGGGGACGCCAAGAGACCCAGTACTTC. This encodes CASSVRGRQETQYF.

The chain couples TRBV4-1 to TRBJ2-7; 8 positions match TRBD2. The CDR3 spans 15 residues. CDR1 is MGHRA and CDR2 is YSYEKL in the germline V gene. Losses at the gene ends were 4 bases for V and 0 bases for J; bases not matched to a gene: 5. CDR3 in amino acids: CASSPTSGSSYEQYF. CDR3 nucleotide sequence: TGCGCCAGCAGCCCTACTAGCGGTAGCTCCTACGAGCAGTACTTC.

The V call is TRBV28, the J call TRBJ2-7; 12 positions match TRBD2. The CDR3 consists of 16 residues. The germline V gene has CDR1 MDHEN and CDR2 SYDVKM. Losses at the gene ends were 6 bases for V and 4 bases for J; bases not matched to a gene: 10. The CDR3 region is CASSTGLAGRLYEQYF. For the CDR3, the DNA is TGTGCCAGCAGCACAGGACTAGCGGGACGACTTTACGAGCAGTACTTC.

The chain carries TRBV5-1 and TRBJ2-7; TRBD1 aligns across 9 bases. Trimming at V came to 5 bases and at J to 5 bases, leaving 17 bases not matched to a gene. Looked up from germline, CDR1 is SGHRS and CDR2 is YFSETQ. CDR3 length equals 17 residues. The CDR3, as DNA: TGCGCCAGCAGTCGAAGAGGGACAGGGATTTTTCGGGACGAGCAGTACTTC. Amino acids: CASSRRGTGIFRDEQYF.

CDR3 loop: CSVEQGGDTGELFF. In nucleotides, the CDR3 is TGCAGCGTCGAACAGGGGGGTGACACCGGGGAGCTGTTTTTT. The chain recombines TRBV29-1 with TRBJ2-2; 8 bases agree with TRBD1. Germline values: CDR1 SQVTM, CDR2 ANQGSEA. The CDR3 length is 14 residues. J gave up 3 bases and V 6 bases, and 6 bases lay outside the gene matches.